One and the same sample provided the 7 T cell receptor beta chains below, sequenced in a study of cytomegalovirus exposure and HLA in healthy donors. PCR amplification relied on 60 Vbeta primers (plus 13 Jbeta primers). Clones were read by immunoSEQ multiplex PCR, and TCRdb kept only the in-frame ones, dropping some. The sample consists of about 220,000 clones, roughly 87% of them appearing once. The specimen sequenced was PBMCs. These receptors were taken from a woman in her 40s in good health and CMV-seropositive.

V is TRBV9 and J is TRBJ2-5; TRBD1 agrees at 9 bases. This CDR3 region has 15 residues. Trimming took 3 bases from V and 5 from J; bases not matched to a gene: 8. Germline V gene data show CDR1 as SGDLS and CDR2 as YYNGEE. CDR3 nucleotide sequence: TGTGCCAGCAGCGCCGGGACAGGGAATTTGGAGACCCAGTACTTC. Residues: CASSAGTGNLETQYF.

The chain links TRBV5-6 to TRBJ1-3, with 7 bases lining up with TRBD1. The CDR3 sequence is 16 residues long. Germline V lookup: CDR1 SGHDT, CDR2 YYEEEE. J lost 0 bases, V lost 3 bases, and 6 bases had no gene match. CDR3 sequence (DNA): TGTGCCAGCAGCTGGACAGGCTACAGCTCTGGAAACACCATATATTTT. It specifies CASSWTGYSSGNTIYF.

The genes are TRBV15 and TRBJ1-2; the D is unclear. CDR1 and CDR2 from the germline V gene are LNHNV and YYDKDF (reference sequence). The V end lost 0 bases, the J end lost 13 bases, and 18 bases lay between the germline ends. This CDR3 has 14 residues. CDR3 nucleotide sequence: TGTGCCACCAGCAGAGATGCCGAGTGGGCATCTGCCACCTTC. Amino acid sequence: CATSRDAEWASATF.

This rearrangement joins TRBV19 to TRBJ2-1; 9 bases are shared with TRBD2. V was pared by 10 bases and J by 7 bases, with 11 bases of the junction left unmatched. In germline, CDR1 is LNHDA, CDR2 SQIVND (reference sequence). The CDR3 consists of 14 residues. The CDR3 DNA follows: TGTGCCACTAGGGGTAGCGGGAGTGGGAATGAGCAGTTCTTC. It codes for CATRGSGSGNEQFF.

V usage is TRBV19 and J usage is TRBJ1-6; perhaps TRBD1 as D (6 bases). CDR1 and CDR2 (germline): LNHDA, SQIVND (reference sequence). The germline V and J ends were trimmed by 4 bases and 7 bases, with 11 bases remaining between them. This CDR3 has 14 amino acids. This CDR3 reads CASSSAGENSPLHF. The CDR3 nucleotides read TGTGCCAGTAGTAGCGCAGGGGAAAATTCACCCCTCCACTTT.

V is TRBV4-2 and J is TRBJ2-1; TRBD2 aligns across 12 bases. V lost 0 bases, J lost 8 bases, and 8 bases stayed unmatched. CDR1 is LGHNA and CDR2 is YNFKEQ in the germline V gene. The CDR3 loop spans 17 amino acids. In DNA form, the CDR3 reads TGTGCCAGCAGCCAAGAACTAGCGGGAGGTTCGGTCGATGAGCAGTTCTTC. This gives the protein CASSQELAGGSVDEQFF.

This chain uses TRBV6-5 with TRBJ2-7; TRBD1 might be the D (6 bases). V lost 0 bases to trimming and J lost 0 bases, with 9 bases between them. In germline, CDR1 is MNHEY, CDR2 SVGAGI. The CDR3 is 15 residues long. This CDR3 is CASSYSIQGSYEQYF. The CDR3 DNA sequence: TGTGCCAGCAGTTACTCGATACAGGGCTCCTACGAGCAGTACTTC.